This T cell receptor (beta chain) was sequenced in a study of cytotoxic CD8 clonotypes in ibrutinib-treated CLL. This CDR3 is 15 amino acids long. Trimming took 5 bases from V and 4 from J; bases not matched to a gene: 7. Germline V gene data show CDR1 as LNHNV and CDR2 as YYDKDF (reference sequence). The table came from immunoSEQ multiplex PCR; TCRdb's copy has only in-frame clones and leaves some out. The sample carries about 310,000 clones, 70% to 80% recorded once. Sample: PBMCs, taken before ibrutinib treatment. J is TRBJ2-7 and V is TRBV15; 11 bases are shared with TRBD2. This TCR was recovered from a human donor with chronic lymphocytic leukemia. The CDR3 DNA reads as TGTGCCACCAGCCCCACTAGCGGGAGATCTTACGAGCAGTACTTC. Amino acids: CATSPTSGRSYEQYF. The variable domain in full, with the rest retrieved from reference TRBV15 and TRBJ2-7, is DAMVIQNPRYQVTQFGKPVTLSCSQTLNHNVMYWYQQKSSQAPKLLFHYYDKDFNNEADTPDNFQSRRPNTSFCFLDIRSPGLGDTAMYLCATSPTSGRSYEQYFGPGTRLTVT.